These 30 T cell receptor beta chains share one sample of origin, sequenced in a study of blood T cell repertoires in COVID-19. Assay used: immunoSEQ multiplex PCR; TCRdb lists only in-frame clones, some missing. The repertoire holds fewer than 400,000 clones, with roughly 88% as singletons. Sequencing input: PBMCs or T cells enriched from blood (not recorded which). These receptors were collected from a man between 25 and 39 years old who had recovered from COVID-19.

The chain has TRBV30 and TRBJ1-6; 9 positions match TRBD1. Germline lookup yields CDR1 GTSNPN and CDR2 SVGIG (reference sequence). J lost 9 bases, V lost 3 bases, and 6 bases had no gene match. The CDR3 contains 14 residues. CDR3 in amino acids: CAWSLGQGSSPLHF. CDR3 DNA: TGTGCCTGGAGCCTCGGACAGGGGAGTTCACCCCTCCACTTT.

V gene TRBV5-1 combines with J gene TRBJ2-7; 7 positions agree with TRBD2. Germline V gene sequence: CDR1 SGHRS, CDR2 YFSETQ. Unmatched junction bases numbered 7, after V lost 5 bases and J lost 2 bases. The CDR3 has 14 amino acids. As DNA, the CDR3 is TGCGCCAGCAGAATAGGGACTAACACCTACGAGCAGTACTTC. Protein: CASRIGTNTYEQYF.

The J gene is TRBJ1-4, the V gene TRBV7-2, with TRBD1 matching 10 bases. The CDR3 loop spans 16 amino acids. Germline CDR1 reads SGHTA; CDR2 reads FQGNSA. The V gene end was trimmed by 0 bases and the J gene end by 8 bases; junction bases not matched to a gene: 6. The CDR3 nucleotides are TGTGCCAGCAGCTTAGCGTCCGACAGGGGGCGCGAAAAACTGTTTTTT. This sequence encodes CASSLASDRGREKLFF. The variable domain in full, completed from reference TRBV7-2 and TRBJ1-4, reads GAGVSQSPSNKVTEKGKDVELRCDPISGHTALYWYRQSLGQGLEFLIYFQGNSAPDKSGLPSDRFSAERTGGSVSTLTIQRTQQEDSAVYLCASSLASDRGREKLFFGSGTQLSVL.

This chain uses TRBV9 with TRBJ2-2, with unresolved D. The V end lost 3 bases, the J end lost 7 bases, and 7 bases lay between the germline ends. The CDR3 spans 12 residues. Per the germline V gene, CDR1 is SGDLS and CDR2 is YYNGEE. The CDR3 here is CASSASHGELFF. Written as DNA, the CDR3 is TGTGCCAGCAGCGCGTCACACGGGGAGCTGTTTTTT.

The J gene is TRBJ1-2, the V gene TRBV7-9; 7 bases align to TRBD1. V was pared by 0 bases and J by 4 bases, with 5 bases of the junction left unmatched. Per the germline V gene, CDR1 is SEHNR and CDR2 is FQNEAQ (reference sequence). There are 15 residues in the CDR3. CDR3 DNA: TGTGCCAGCAGCTTAGCCGCAGGGGGGAGCTATGGCTACACCTTC. It translates to CASSLAAGGSYGYTF.

This chain uses TRBV15 with TRBJ1-2, with D maybe TRBD1 (6 bases). Trimming stripped 3 bases from V and 2 bases from J, with 19 bases between. This CDR3 is 17 amino acids long. Germline V lookup: CDR1 LNHNV, CDR2 YYDKDF (reference sequence). The CDR3 here is CATSRAGAGAMNYGYTF. DNA of the CDR3: TGTGCCACCAGCAGGGCAGGGGCGGGGGCGATGAACTATGGCTACACCTTC.

The chain joins TRBV4-3 to TRBJ1-1; TRBD1 agrees at 11 bases. CDR1 LGHNA and CDR2 YSLEER come from the germline V gene. V gave up 3 bases and J gave up 5 bases; unmatched junction bases: 2. This CDR3 is 14 amino acids long. The DNA for the CDR3 is TGCGCCAGCAGCCACCGGGACAGGGGGACTGAAGCTTTCTTT. Translated, it gives CASSHRDRGTEAFF.

This rearrangement joins TRBV3-1 (or the pseudogene TRBV3-2) to TRBJ2-4; 13 bases align to TRBD2. The V gene's germline CDR1 is LGHDT and CDR2 YNNKEL (reference sequence). This CDR3 comprises 16 residues. With V trimmed by 8 bases and J by 1 base, 5 bases remained unmatched. The CDR3 DNA sequence: TGTGCCAGCTATAGACTAGCGGGGGGCGCCAAAAACATTCAGTACTTC. It codes for CASYRLAGGAKNIQYF.

The chain joins TRBV5-1 to TRBJ1-1; D not certain. The CDR3 has 13 residues. The V gene's germline CDR1 is SGHRS and CDR2 YFSETQ. Trimming pared 4 bases from V and 2 bases from J, leaving 9 bases between. For the CDR3, the DNA is TGCGCCAGCAGCCCTCTGAGTAACACTGAAGCTTTCTTT. Amino acid sequence: CASSPLSNTEAFF.

This chain joins TRBV27 and TRBJ1-2; unclear D gene. Germline V gives CDR1 MNHEY, CDR2 SMNVEV (reference sequence). CDR3 length: 13 residues. Trimming removed 2 bases from V and 4 bases from J, with 8 bases in between. The CDR3 spells CASSLAATYGYTF. The CDR3 bases are TGTGCCAGCAGTTTAGCGGCAACCTATGGCTACACCTTC.

This chain uses TRBV5-1 with TRBJ2-1; maybe TRBD2 (6 bases). This CDR3 spans 12 amino acids. V was shortened by 3 bases and J by 7 bases, with 8 bases between the two germline ends. Germline CDR1 is SGHRS and CDR2 is YFSETQ. CDR3 protein: CASSSGGNEQFF. The CDR3 DNA sequence: TGCGCCAGCAGCTCCGGAGGGAATGAGCAGTTCTTC.

This rearrangement joins TRBV5-1 to TRBJ1-1; D not resolved. Trimming took off 3 bases at V and 1 base at J, with 10 bases between the two ends. The CDR3 is 14 amino acids. Looked up from germline, CDR1 is SGHRS and CDR2 is YFSETQ. CDR3 sequence reads: CASSSRAQNTEAFF. CDR3 in DNA: TGCGCCAGCAGCTCGCGAGCGCAGAACACTGAAGCTTTCTTT.

The chain couples TRBV2 to TRBJ2-2; D call uncertain. The ends were cut back, 7 bases at V and 6 bases at J, with 12 bases in the middle. Germline CDR1 and CDR2: SNHLY and FYNNEI. The CDR3 consists of 13 residues. The DNA of the CDR3 is TGTGCCAGCACCCTACGAGGAGCCGGGGAGCTGTTTTTT. It is translated as CASTLRGAGELFF.

The chain combines TRBV7-8 with TRBJ2-5, with TRBD1 matching over 7 bases. This CDR3 has 16 amino acids. Trimming at V came to 5 bases and at J to 4 bases, leaving 13 bases not matched to a gene. Germline values: CDR1 SGHVS, CDR2 FQNEAQ. As DNA, the CDR3 is TGTGCCAGCAGCCCACAACCCTACAGGGGCGGAGAGACCCAGTACTTC. This codes for CASSPQPYRGGETQYF.

The J gene is TRBJ2-7, the V gene TRBV27, with D unclear. Trimming took 3 bases from V and 0 from J, leaving 15 bases between them. The CDR3 length is 16 residues. Germline CDR1 reads MNHEY; CDR2 reads SMNVEV (reference sequence). In DNA form, the CDR3 reads TGTGCCAGCAGTTTTTCCAGACTTTACCCCTCCTACGAGCAGTACTTC. Translating it yields CASSFSRLYPSYEQYF.

In nucleotides, the CDR3 is TGTGCCAGCAGCGCCCCGGGACACATCAATCAGCCCCAGCATTTT. It is translated as CASSAPGHINQPQHF. The chain joins TRBV9 to TRBJ1-5; tentatively, D is TRBD1 (6 bases). V gave up 3 bases and J gave up 3 bases, with 13 bases separating them. Looked up from germline, CDR1 is SGDLS and CDR2 is YYNGEE. The CDR3 consists of 15 residues.

The V call is TRBV21-1, the J call TRBJ1-2; the table's TRBD1 call for D was not verified on the DNA. TRBV21-1 is deemed a pseudogene. This CDR3 is built from 18 residues. The CDR3 DNA reads TGTGCCAGCAGCAAAGGGGACGGGACATACACTACTAACTATGGCTACACCTTC. Its protein product is CASSKGDGTYTTNYGYTF.

This sequence joins TRBV7-3 and TRBJ2-1, with TRBD2 matching 7 bases. Germline assignment: CDR1 SGHTA and CDR2 FQGTGA. This CDR3 is built from 13 residues. V was pared by 2 bases and J by 6 bases, with 1 base of the junction left unmatched. In DNA, the CDR3 is TGTGCCAGCAGCTTAGGGAGGGTCAATGAGCAGTTCTTC. It specifies CASSLGRVNEQFF.

The sample holds a few counts of this clone. The rearrangement joins TRBV4-2 to TRBJ2-5, with D possibly being TRBD2 (6 bases). The germline V and J ends were trimmed by 4 bases and 3 bases, with 9 bases remaining between them. This CDR3 has 13 amino acids. CDR1 LGHNA and CDR2 YNFKEQ come from the germline V gene. As DNA, the CDR3 is TGTGCCAGCAGCCGCCCGGGGGAAGAGACCCAGTACTTC. Translated, it gives CASSRPGEETQYF.

V gene TRBV30 combines with J gene TRBJ1-2; D perhaps matches TRBD1 (5 bases). Looked up from germline, CDR1 is GTSNPN and CDR2 is SVGIG (reference sequence). V was pared by 5 bases and J by 6 bases, with 25 bases between. CDR3 length equals 16 residues. The CDR3 region has the DNA TGTGCCTGGGAAAGAGCAGGGTCTTATTCGTCCAATGGCTACACCTTC. Protein sequence: CAWERAGSYSSNGYTF. The whole variable domain, remainder taken from reference TRBV30 and TRBJ1-2, is SQTIHQWPATLVQPVGSPLSLECTVEGTSNPNLYWYRQAAGRGLQLLFYSVGIGQISSEVPQNLSASRPQDRQFILSSKKLLLSDSGFYLCAWERAGSYSSNGYTFGSGTRLTVV.

The rearrangement joins TRBV19 to TRBJ2-2, with D tentatively TRBD1 (6 bases). Germline values: CDR1 LNHDA, CDR2 SQIVND (reference sequence). The CDR3 is 13 residues long. V was cut by 8 bases and J by 6 bases, with 13 bases left in between. CDR3 nucleotide sequence: TGTGCCAGTTATGGGGCAGGGGCCGGGGAGCTGTTTTTT. Amino acids: CASYGAGAGELFF.

The chain employs TRBV9 and TRBJ1-1, with TRBD1 matching over 7 bases. V gave up 2 bases and J gave up 2 bases; unmatched junction bases: 3. There are 14 residues in the CDR3. The germline V gene encodes CDR1 SGDLS and CDR2 YYNGEE. The CDR3 nucleotides read TGTGCCAGCAGCGTCAAAGGGGGCAACACTGAAGCTTTCTTT. As protein: CASSVKGGNTEAFF. Variable domain in full (rest from reference TRBV9 and TRBJ1-1): DSGVTQTPKHLITATGQRVTLRCSPRSGDLSVYWYQQSLDQGLQFLIQYYNGEERAKGNILERFSAQQFPDLHSELNLSSLELGDSALYFCASSVKGGNTEAFFGQGTRLTVV.

The CDR3 DNA sequence: TGTGCCAGCAGCTCTCCAGATGATCAGACTAACACTGAAGCTTTCTTT. Encoded protein: CASSSPDDQTNTEAFF. The rearrangement uses TRBV7-9 and TRBJ1-1, with no clear D. Trimming left V 4 bases short and J 2 bases short, with 17 bases between. The CDR3 has 16 amino acids. Per germline, CDR1 SEHNR and CDR2 FQNEAQ (reference sequence).

V usage is TRBV7-2 and J usage is TRBJ2-1; a possible D gene is TRBD2 (5 bases). This CDR3 region has 15 residues. Germline loops: CDR1 SGHTA, CDR2 FQGNSA. V was trimmed by 5 bases and J by 5 bases, leaving 16 bases between them. For the CDR3, the DNA is TGTGCCAGCAGCCTCCAGGCGACTACGAACAATGAGCAGTTCTTC. It is translated as CASSLQATTNNEQFF.

The V call is TRBV5-1, the J call TRBJ2-5; 12 nucleotides agree with TRBD2. CDR1 is SGHRS, CDR2 YFSETQ, per germline. CDR3 length: 16 amino acids. V trimming: 0 bases; J trimming: 3 bases; junction bases outside the gene matches: 3. CDR3 amino acids: CASSLGRTSGEETQYF. The CDR3 region has the DNA TGCGCCAGCAGCTTGGGTCGGACTAGCGGGGAAGAGACCCAGTACTTC.

The chain employs TRBV6-2 or TRBV6-3 and TRBJ1-1, with 9 bases lining up with TRBD1. The V and J ends lost 2 bases and 0 bases, in that order; junction bases with no gene match: 4. CDR1 and CDR2 from the germline V gene are MNHEY and SVGEGT. The CDR3 totals 16 residues. CDR3 sequence reads: CASSYRQGGMNTEAFF. DNA of the CDR3: TGTGCCAGCAGTTACCGACAGGGGGGAATGAACACTGAAGCTTTCTTT.

This chain joins TRBV9 and TRBJ2-5, with a tentative D call TRBD1 (6 bases). The germline V and J ends were trimmed by 0 bases and 5 bases, with 11 bases remaining between them. The CDR3 is 14 amino acids. The germline CDR1 and CDR2 sequences are SGDLS and YYNGEE. The CDR3 sequence: CASSVVARGETQYF. In DNA form, the CDR3 reads TGTGCCAGCAGCGTAGTCGCCAGGGGTGAGACCCAGTACTTC.

This chain links TRBV27 with TRBJ2-1, with 7 bases fitting TRBD1. With V trimmed by 5 bases and J by 9 bases, 7 bases remained unmatched. Germline V lookup: CDR1 MNHEY, CDR2 SMNVEV (reference sequence). The CDR3 runs 13 residues. The CDR3 is CASSPGQVGEQFF. The CDR3 region has the DNA TGTGCCAGCAGTCCCGGACAGGTGGGTGAGCAGTTCTTC.

V is TRBV5-8 and J is TRBJ2-3; 11 bases fit TRBD2. The CDR3 totals 17 residues. The ends lost 9 bases at V and 3 bases at J; junction bases unmatched: 15. Germline-derived CDR1 and CDR2 are SGHTS and YDEGEE. In nucleotides, the CDR3 is TGTGCCACATTAGGGCTAGCGGGGGGTTACTCGACAGATACGCAGTATTTT. Protein: CATLGLAGGYSTDTQYF.

This chain connects TRBV5-4 to TRBJ2-7, with TRBD1 matching 9 bases. From germline, CDR1 is SGHNT and CDR2 YYREEE (reference sequence). The CDR3 covers 15 residues. The V segment lost 1 base and the J segment 6 bases; nucleotides outside the gene matches: 8. This CDR3 reads CASSLLGQGQSEQYF. The CDR3 DNA follows: TGTGCCAGCAGCTTGTTGGGACAGGGCCAGTCCGAGCAGTACTTC.